The clone carrying this T cell receptor (beta chain) has a count of ten or more. Its matching antigen is unknown. From the germline J gene comes the end of the CDR3, since the read stops 3 residues before it. The data originate from a study of T cell clonality in common variable immunodeficiency. Each donor provided roughly 4.5 to 8.5 ml of heparinized whole blood. The study, taken as a whole, reports: Fewer TCRbeta clones were shared among CVID subjects than controls.

Generated by immunoSEQ multiplex PCR, the TCRdb table keeps only in-frame clones and is missing some. The table records 57,000 or so clones without singletons, the ten largest covering roughly 1.7%. The CDR3 consists of 18 residues. The germline V gene encodes CDR1 SGHVS and CDR2 FQNEAQ. J gave up 3 bases and V 5 bases, and 12 bases lay outside the gene matches. The sequencing sample was made of peripheral blood mononuclear cells. The receptor was derived from a person aged 18 to 70 in good health. The chain is built from TRBV7-8 and TRBJ2-7; 14 nucleotides align to TRBD2. The sequenced CDR3 bases are TGTGCCAGCAGCCGCGCTACTGGACTAGCGGGGGGAAACTACGAG. Translation: CASSRATGLAGGNYE. The whole CDR3 is CASSRATGLAGGNYEQYF.